This T cell receptor beta chain was recorded in a study of blood T cell repertoires in COVID-19. Study-wide background: COVID-19 samples from acute and convalescent phases originated in the United States, Italy and Spain. The analysed material was cDNA or gDNA that came from T cells, B-cell-depleted T cells, or PBMCs.

J gave up 8 bases and V 4 bases, and 9 bases lay outside the gene matches. Looked up from germline, CDR1 is SGHRS and CDR2 is YFSETQ. CDR3 length: 15 residues. In the authors' workflow: Reference gene primer amplification in the assay estimated nucleated cell counts. Here immunoSEQ multiplex PCR was the method, and the copy in TCRdb shows in-frame clones only, minus some. V, J and clone size are those of that table, while D and trimming were read from the DNA. The repertoire holds tens of thousands of clones, with over 80% as singletons. The receptor was derived from an elderly man with acute or convalescent COVID-19. The source material was peripheral blood. J is TRBJ2-1 and V is TRBV5-1; 10 bases match TRBD1. The chain's CDR3 is CASSTGQGGVYEQFF. CDR3 sequence (DNA): TGCGCCAGCAGCACCGGACAGGGGGGAGTCTATGAGCAGTTCTTC.